What follows are 22 T cell receptor beta chains derived from one specimen sequenced in a study of vaccination and CD4 T cells after COVID-19. Treatment meaning: roughly 10-day PBMC culture with coronavirus spike peptide pools or control peptides (ViraFEST assay). Antigens for these TCRs are unknown. Sequencing of the DNA from cultured CD4+ T cells was carried out with the Oncomine TCR Beta short-read assay. TCRdb recomputed calls from the PCR reads with MiXCR, one row per CDR3 protein. The sample has approximately 15,000 distinct CDR3 sequences, around 40% seen once. The sample was CD4+ T cells from blood, cultured in vitro, taken before SARS-CoV-2 vaccination. The receptor source for this set is a human donor who had recovered from COVID-19.

This clonotype was seen a handful of times. This chain uses TRBV20-1 with TRBJ1-2; D remains unclear. There are 13 residues in the CDR3. The germline V gene has CDR1 DFQATT and CDR2 SNEGSKA (reference sequence). Trimming removed 0 bases from V and 5 bases from J, with 10 bases in between. CDR3 region: CSARDSRAYGYTF. In nucleotides, the CDR3 is TGCAGTGCTAGAGACAGCCGCGCGTATGGCTACACCTTC.

This clonotype turned up a few times. The chain is built from TRBV24-1 and TRBJ2-3; 9 nucleotides align to TRBD1. This CDR3 is 14 amino acids long. Germline V gene data show CDR1 as KGHDR and CDR2 as SFDVKD. The trim removed 7 bases at V and 1 base at J, leaving 2 bases unmatched. CDR3 protein: CATRQGAGTDTQYF. The CDR3, as DNA: TGTGCCACCAGACAGGGGGCAGGCACAGATACGCAGTATTTT.

This clonotype occurred a few times. The rearrangement uses TRBV27 and TRBJ1-5; D might be TRBD1 (5 bases). The CDR3 length is 14 residues. With 6 bases removed from V and 4 bases from J, the gap between germline ends came to 13 bases. Germline CDR1 MNHEY, CDR2 SMNVEV (reference sequence). CDR3 residues: CASSPAQGNQPQHF. The CDR3 nucleotides are TGTGCCAGCAGCCCTGCCCAGGGAAATCAGCCCCAGCATTTT.

The chain's CDR3 is CASSIPRDRVSGANVLTF. CDR3 nucleotides: TGTGCCAGTAGTATACCCCGGGACAGGGTCTCTGGGGCCAACGTCCTGACTTTC. The V call is TRBV19, the J call TRBJ2-6; TRBD1 matches at 9 bases. J gave up 0 bases and V 2 bases, and 5 bases lay outside the gene matches. The CDR3 extends over 18 amino acids. Germline V lookup: CDR1 LNHDA, CDR2 SQIVND (reference sequence).

This clonotype has only a few counts. The genes are TRBV27 and TRBJ2-1, with 9 bases matching TRBD2. Germline V gene sequence: CDR1 MNHEY, CDR2 SMNVEV (reference sequence). After removal of 1 base from V and 14 bases from J, the junction contained 12 bases not matched to a gene. The CDR3 runs to 15 residues. The CDR3 protein is CASSLWVSGGTRKFF. The CDR3 DNA reads TGTGCCAGCAGTTTATGGGTTAGCGGGGGAACTAGGAAGTTCTTC.

This clonotype was seen only once. The chain uses TRBV6-5 and TRBJ2-2; 7 bases fit TRBD2. Germline V gene sequence: CDR1 MNHEY, CDR2 SVGAGI. The CDR3 length is 15 residues. The junction had 5 bases not matched to a gene; V was cut back by 2 bases and J by 5 bases. CDR3 coding DNA: TGTGCCAGCAGTTACGGCGGGAGTTCTACCGGGGAGCTGTTTTTT. Amino acid sequence: CASSYGGSSTGELFF.

This clonotype was detected once. The V call is TRBV28, the J call TRBJ1-5; D call uncertain. V lost 4 bases to trimming and J lost 6 bases, with 10 bases between them. In germline, CDR1 is MDHEN, CDR2 SYDVKM. The CDR3 contains 13 residues. The CDR3 region is CASSWGFSQPQHF. The CDR3 nucleotides are TGTGCCAGCAGTTGGGGTTTTAGTCAGCCCCAGCATTTT.

V usage is TRBV28 and J usage is TRBJ2-4; either TRBD1 or TRBD2 may fit D (6 bases each). V lost 2 bases and J 6 bases, leaving 11 bases between the germline ends. Per germline, CDR1 MDHEN and CDR2 SYDVKM. The CDR3 loop spans 14 amino acids. The CDR3 reads CASSLRRGGNIQYF. CDR3 nucleotides: TGTGCCAGCAGTTTACGCAGGGGAGGAAACATTCAGTACTTC.

The chain carries TRBV6-2 or TRBV6-3 and TRBJ2-5; either TRBD1 or TRBD2 may fit D (5 bases each). The germline V gene encodes CDR1 MNHEY and CDR2 SVGEGT. Trimming removed 5 bases from V and 7 bases from J, with 14 bases in between. The CDR3 length is 13 residues. DNA for the CDR3: TGTGCCAGCAGTCCCGGACACCGGGGGACCCAGTACTTC. As protein: CASSPGHRGTQYF.

The chain carries TRBV10-2 and TRBJ2-2, with TRBD2 matching over 9 bases. Germline V gene lookup returns CDR1 WSHSY and CDR2 SAAADI. This CDR3 comprises 15 residues. The J segment lost 2 bases and the V segment lost 6 bases, leaving 4 bases of the junction unmatched. This chain's CDR3 is CASRTGTSNTGELFF. CDR3 DNA sequence: TGCGCCAGCAGAACCGGGACTAGCAACACCGGGGAGCTGTTTTTT.

This clonotype was seen only once. This chain joins TRBV27 and TRBJ2-7, with D possibly TRBD2 on 6 matching bases. From germline, CDR1 is MNHEY and CDR2 SMNVEV (reference sequence). The V gene lost 6 bases and the J gene lost 4 bases, with 19 bases spanning the gap. This CDR3 contains 15 residues. The CDR3 is CASRFRDGRSYEQYF. The CDR3 DNA reads TGTGCCAGCAGATTTCGTGACGGGAGAAGTTACGAGCAGTACTTC.

This clonotype has just a few counts. The chain links TRBV27 to TRBJ2-3; 16 nucleotides line up with TRBD2. V was pared by 7 bases and J by 5 bases, with 3 bases of the junction left unmatched. The CDR3 has 15 residues. Looked up from germline, CDR1 is MNHEY and CDR2 is SMNVEV (reference sequence). The CDR3 sequence is CASKGLAGGQDTQYF. Here the CDR3 DNA reads TGTGCCAGCAAGGGACTAGCGGGAGGGCAAGATACGCAGTATTTT.

The V and J genes are TRBV15 and TRBJ1-2, with 8 bases that match TRBD1. Germline loops: CDR1 LNHNV, CDR2 YYDKDF (reference sequence). The V segment lost 5 bases and the J segment 0 bases; nucleotides outside the gene matches: 17. The CDR3 covers 19 residues. The CDR3 here is CATSGDFAGTGDTNYGYTF. CDR3 nucleotide sequence: TGTGCCACCAGCGGCGATTTCGCCGGGACAGGCGACACTAACTATGGCTACACCTTC.

The rearrangement links TRBV7-2 to TRBJ2-1; TRBD2 matches 11 bases. Germline trimming cut 5 bases from V and 0 bases from J; bases unmatched to any gene: 9. This CDR3 region has 18 residues. CDR1 and CDR2 from the germline V gene are SGHTA and FQGNSA. The CDR3 bases are TGTGCCAGCAGCCAGCTAGCGGGAGGTAAGTTCTCCTACAATGAGCAGTTCTTC. Translated: CASSQLAGGKFSYNEQFF.

This clonotype was counted between two and nine times. This chain's CDR3 is CASSQEGAAGNTIYF. The DNA of the CDR3 is TGTGCCAGCAGCCAAGAGGGGGCGGCTGGAAACACCATATATTTT. The chain has TRBV7-9 and TRBJ1-3, with TRBD1 matching 7 bases. From germline, CDR1 is SEHNR and CDR2 FQNEAQ (reference sequence). CDR3 size: 15 residues. V dropped 5 bases and J dropped 2; count of bases not matched to a gene: 6.

The V call is TRBV7-7, the J call TRBJ2-5; D possibly matches TRBD1 or TRBD2 (6 bases each). V was clipped by 4 bases and J by 5 bases, with 11 bases between them. The CDR3 length is 13 residues. CDR1 and CDR2 (germline): SSHAT, FNYEAQ (reference sequence). CDR3 coding DNA: TGTGCCAGCAGCTCCACGGGGGCGGAGACCCAGTACTTC. Residues: CASSSTGAETQYF.

The gene calls are TRBV28 and TRBJ2-7; TRBD2 matches 11 bases. This CDR3 is 16 amino acids long. Trimming took 7 bases from V and 1 from J; bases not matched to a gene: 9. The germline V gene encodes CDR1 MDHEN and CDR2 SYDVKM. DNA for the CDR3: TGTGCCAGCATAGGGACTAGCGGTTCTTTTTCCTACGAGCAGTACTTC. Translated, it gives CASIGTSGSFSYEQYF.

The count of this clonotype is one. The chain combines TRBV5-1 with TRBJ2-5; no clear D. Trimming took 0 bases from V and 1 from J, leaving 10 bases between them. Per germline, CDR1 SGHRS and CDR2 YFSETQ. The CDR3 covers 15 residues. CDR3 residues: CASSLDPTPQETQYF. The CDR3 region has the DNA TGCGCCAGCAGCTTGGACCCGACTCCCCAAGAGACCCAGTACTTC.

In this sample, this clonotype turned up a few times. The chain has TRBV7-9 and TRBJ1-3; the D gene is possibly TRBD1 (5 bases). Germline CDR1 reads SEHNR; CDR2 reads FQNEAQ (reference sequence). V was trimmed by 5 bases and J by 0 bases, leaving 14 bases between them. CDR3 size: 16 residues. CDR3 loop: CASSINSGTSGNTIYF. As DNA, the CDR3 is TGTGCCAGCAGCATAAACTCAGGGACCTCTGGAAACACCATATATTTT. The full variable domain, completed using reference TRBV7-9 and TRBJ1-3, is DTGVSQNPRHKITKRGQNVTFRCDPISEHNRLYWYRQTLGQGPEFLTYFQNEAQLEKSRLLSDRFSAERPKGSFSTLEIQRTEQGDSAMYLCASSINSGTSGNTIYFGEGSWLTVV.

The chain joins TRBV15 to TRBJ1-2; a possible D gene is TRBD1 (5 bases). Germline V gene sequence: CDR1 LNHNV, CDR2 YYDKDF (reference sequence). The CDR3 contains 14 residues. V dropped 3 bases and J dropped 3 bases, with 11 bases sitting between them. CDR3: CATSREWGDYGYTF. CDR3 bases: TGTGCCACCAGCAGGGAGTGGGGGGACTATGGCTACACCTTC.

The gene calls are TRBV7-9 and TRBJ1-2, with 8 bases lining up with TRBD1. Germline CDR1 reads SEHNR; CDR2 reads FQNEAQ (reference sequence). The CDR3 consists of 14 residues. Trimming cost V 5 bases and J 2 bases; bases outside gene matches: 4. This CDR3 reads CASSPRTGNYGYTF. CDR3 nucleotides: TGTGCCAGCAGCCCACGGACAGGGAACTATGGCTACACCTTC.

In this sample, this clonotype turned up a few times. The rearrangement uses TRBV6-2 or TRBV6-3 and TRBJ2-3; D unresolved. Deletions cut 5 bases from V and 6 bases from J, with 6 bases between. CDR3 length: 11 residues. From germline, CDR1 is MNHEY and CDR2 SVGEGT. The CDR3 loop is CASSNTDTQYF. DNA of the CDR3: TGTGCCAGCAGTAATACGGATACGCAGTATTTT.